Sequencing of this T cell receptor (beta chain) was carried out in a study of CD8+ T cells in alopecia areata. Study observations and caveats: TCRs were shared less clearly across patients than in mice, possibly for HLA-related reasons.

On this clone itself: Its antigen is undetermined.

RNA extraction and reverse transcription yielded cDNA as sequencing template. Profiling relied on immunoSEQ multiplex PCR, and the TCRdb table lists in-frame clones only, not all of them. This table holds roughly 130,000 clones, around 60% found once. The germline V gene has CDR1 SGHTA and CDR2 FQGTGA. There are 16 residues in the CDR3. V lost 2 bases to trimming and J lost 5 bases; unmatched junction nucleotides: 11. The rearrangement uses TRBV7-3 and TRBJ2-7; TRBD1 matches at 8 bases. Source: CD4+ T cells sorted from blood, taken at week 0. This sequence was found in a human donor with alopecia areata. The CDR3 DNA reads TGTGCCAGCAGCTTATCCACGCAGGGGGCGAGAAACGAGCAGTACTTC. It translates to CASSLSTQGARNEQYF. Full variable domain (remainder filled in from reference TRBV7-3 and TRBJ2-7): GAGVSQTPSNKVTEKGKYVELRCDPISGHTALYWYRQSLGQGPEFLIYFQGTGAADDSGLPNDRFFAVRPEGSVSTLKIQRTERGDSAVYLCASSLSTQGARNEQYFGPGTRLTVT.